This entry lists 5 T cell receptor beta chains sequenced from one sample in a study of blood T cell repertoires in COVID-19. Only in-frame clones appear in the TCRdb table, and some are missing; sequencing was by immunoSEQ multiplex PCR. The table records under 250,000 clones, roughly nine tenths of them present only once. The sequencing sample was made of peripheral blood. The receptors originated from a woman in her sixties who had recovered from COVID-19.

The chain's CDR3 is CASSIERRDAYEQYF. The CDR3, as DNA: TGTGCCAGCAGCATCGAGCGGCGGGACGCGTACGAGCAGTACTTC. This chain links TRBV28 with TRBJ2-7, with a tentative D call TRBD2 (6 bases). Germline CDR1 and CDR2: MDHEN and SYDVKM. Deletions cut 6 bases from V and 4 bases from J, with 19 bases between. This CDR3 is 15 amino acids long.

This sequence joins TRBV12-3 or TRBV12-4 and TRBJ1-4; no clear D gene. The CDR3 has 13 amino acids. Trimming removed 4 bases from V and 8 bases from J, with 11 bases in between. The CDR3 DNA is TGTGCCAGCAGTTCTGCGGTTTTCGAAAAACTGTTTTTT. Encoded protein: CASSSAVFEKLFF.

The chain links TRBV11-2 to TRBJ2-3, with D perhaps matching TRBD1 (6 bases). Germline CDR1 reads SGHAT; CDR2 reads FQNNGV. Trimming shortened V by 5 bases and J by 3 bases, and 12 bases separated the two germline ends. The CDR3 spans 14 residues. The CDR3 loop is CASSEIQGTDTQYF. The CDR3, as DNA: TGTGCCAGCAGCGAAATACAGGGTACAGATACGCAGTATTTT.

The gene calls are TRBV27 and TRBJ2-2; TRBD2 matches 7 bases. This CDR3 is 15 amino acids long. Germline V gives CDR1 MNHEY, CDR2 SMNVEV (reference sequence). The V and J ends lost 6 bases and 2 bases, in that order; junction bases with no gene match: 6. The DNA of the CDR3 is TGTGCCAGCAGACTATCGGGGGGTAACACCGGGGAGCTGTTTTTT. Its protein is CASRLSGGNTGELFF.

The gene calls are TRBV24-1 and TRBJ2-7, with D possibly TRBD2 on 5 matching bases. The germline CDR1 and CDR2 sequences are KGHDR and SFDVKD. V dropped 3 bases and J dropped 7 bases, with 12 bases sitting between them. The CDR3 totals 13 residues. The CDR3, as DNA: TGTGCCACCAGTGATCCGGGGATGAGGGAGCAGTACTTC. This sequence encodes CATSDPGMREQYF.